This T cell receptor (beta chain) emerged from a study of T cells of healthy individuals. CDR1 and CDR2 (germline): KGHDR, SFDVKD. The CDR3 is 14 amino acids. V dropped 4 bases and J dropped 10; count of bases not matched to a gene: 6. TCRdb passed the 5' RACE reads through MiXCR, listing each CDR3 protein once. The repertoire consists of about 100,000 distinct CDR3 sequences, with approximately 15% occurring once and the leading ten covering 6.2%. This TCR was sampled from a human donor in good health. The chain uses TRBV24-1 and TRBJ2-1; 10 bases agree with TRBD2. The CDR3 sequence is CATSDPSGSYEQFF. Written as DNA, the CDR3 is TGTGCCACCAGTGACCCTAGCGGGAGTTACGAGCAGTTCTTC.